Shown below are 25 T cell receptor beta chains from a single sample sequenced in a study of Graves' ophthalmopathy and Graves' hyperthyroidism. RNA transcripts provided the template for amplifying TCR beta CDR3 regions. HTBI primers served in a first-round RT-PCR, which a second-round multiplex PCR followed. Via MiXCR, TCRdb re-called the multiplex PCR reads, giving one row per CDR3 protein. The sample records some 1.1 million distinct CDR3 sequences, around a third being singletons. The sequencing sample was made of peripheral blood or thyroid tissue (not recorded which). The receptors come from an adult man with Graves' hyperthyroidism.

Concerning this clonotype: This is likely a read error, given that the CDR3 carries no conserved phenylalanine or tryptophan at its end. It is unclear where the CDR3 begins or ends on the DNA, so no DNA is shown, and the CDR3 is as TCRdb lists it. The chain joins TRBV10-2 to TRBJ2-5; TRBD1 is the table's D call and was not checked against the DNA. Germline V gene lookup returns CDR1 WSHSY and CDR2 SAAADI. Both ends counted, the CDR3 spans 10 residues. The CDR3 reads CASSEIRANL.

This clonotype occurred a few times. V gene TRBV7-9 combines with J gene TRBJ2-6; 10 positions match TRBD2. Germline V lookup: CDR1 SEHNR, CDR2 FQNEAQ (reference sequence). With 0 bases clipped from V and 2 bases from J, the junction kept 13 bases outside the gene matches. The CDR3 spans 21 residues. The CDR3 sequence: CASSLARSSGRLMAGANVLTF. CDR3 nucleotides: TGTGCCAGCAGCTTAGCGCGGTCTAGCGGGAGATTGATGGCTGGGGCCAACGTCCTGACTTTC.

With respect to this clonotype: This may stem from a read error, because a much larger clone lies one nucleotide away. The chain links TRBV10-3 to TRBJ1-1; D might be TRBD1 (5 bases). Deletions cut 5 bases from V and 11 bases from J, with 18 bases between. This CDR3 is 13 amino acids long. Germline V CDR1 and CDR2: ENHRY, SYGVKD. In DNA form, the CDR3 reads TGTGCCATCAGTCCATACCGAATCCGGGACGCTTTCTTT. The encoded protein is CAISPYRIRDAFF.

This clonotype was seen a handful of times. The chain joins TRBV7-2 to TRBJ2-7, with no clear D. With 0 bases removed from V and 3 bases from J, the gap between germline ends came to 15 bases. CDR3 size: 16 residues. The V gene's germline CDR1 is SGHTA and CDR2 FQGNSA. CDR3 sequence: CASSLAAASVGYEQYF. In DNA form, the CDR3 reads TGTGCCAGCAGCTTAGCGGCAGCTTCAGTGGGCTACGAGCAGTACTTC.

This clonotype appeared many times. This rearrangement joins TRBV20-1 to TRBJ1-2, with D perhaps TRBD1 (6 bases). Trimming shortened V by 6 bases and J by 4 bases, and 12 bases separated the two germline ends. The CDR3 contains 12 residues. Germline V CDR1 and CDR2: DFQATT, SNEGSKA (reference sequence). The CDR3 loop reads CSAQQGSYGYTF. CDR3 DNA sequence: TGCAGTGCCCAACAGGGATCCTATGGCTACACCTTC.

The chain recombines TRBV15 with TRBJ2-5; D is uncertain. Trimming shortened V by 5 bases and J by 1 base, and 8 bases separated the two germline ends. Germline V gene sequence: CDR1 LNHNV, CDR2 YYDKDF (reference sequence). This CDR3 spans 13 amino acids. CDR3 amino acids: CATSYSTQETQYF. The CDR3, as DNA: TGTGCCACCAGCTACAGTACCCAAGAGACCCAGTACTTC.

Comment on this clonotype: This may come from a read error, since a much larger clone is one base off. This chain uses TRBV7-9 with TRBJ2-7; 13 bases are a match to TRBD2. V shed 4 bases, J shed 2 bases, and the junction held 11 bases outside the gene matches. The germline gives CDR1 SEHNR, CDR2 FQNEAQ (reference sequence). The CDR3 runs to 18 residues. CDR3 nucleotide sequence: TGTGCCAGCAGCTCAAGAGCCGGGACTAGCGGGGCTACCTACGAGCAGTACTTC. Translated, it gives CASSSRAGTSGATYEQYF.

Points on this clonotype: Since a much larger clone is just one base distant, this may be a read error. The chain carries TRBV7-8 and TRBJ2-2, with D possibly TRBD1 on 5 matching bases. Germline CDR1 SGHVS, CDR2 FQNEAQ. The CDR3 runs to 15 residues. V was trimmed by 4 bases and J by 9 bases, leaving 18 bases between them. Written as DNA, the CDR3 is TGTGCCAGCAGCTCCCAGGACATCTCTATCCGGGAGCTGTTTTTT. Translation gives CASSSQDISIRELFF.

This clonotype was observed many times. The rearrangement joins TRBV20-1 to TRBJ2-5, with 9 bases matching TRBD2. The CDR3 extends over 14 amino acids. V was clipped by 6 bases and J by 9 bases; unmatched bases: 14. From germline, CDR1 is DFQATT and CDR2 SNEGSKA (reference sequence). In DNA form, the CDR3 reads TGCAGTGCCTTCCCCGGGACTAGCCTCAAGCCCCAGTACTTC. It translates to CSAFPGTSLKPQYF.

This clonotype was observed many times. The genes are TRBV10-3 and TRBJ1-6; possibly TRBD1 for D (6 bases). Germline V gene data show CDR1 as ENHRY and CDR2 as SYGVKD. The CDR3 is made up of 16 amino acids. V shed 5 bases and J shed 2 bases, with 13 bases lying between them. The CDR3 DNA reads TGTGCCATCAGTAAAACGGGACAAACCTATAATTCACCCCTCCACTTT. Protein sequence: CAISKTGQTYNSPLHF.

This clonotype came up many times. The gene calls are TRBV19 and TRBJ1-2, with a possible D match to TRBD1 (5 bases). The V and J ends lost 5 bases and 6 bases respectively, with 19 bases between them. CDR1 and CDR2 (germline): LNHDA, SQIVND (reference sequence). This CDR3 is 15 amino acids long. The CDR3 is CASSRWGLSGNGYTF. In DNA form, the CDR3 reads TGTGCCAGTAGTCGTTGGGGCCTCTCTGGGAATGGCTACACCTTC.

The rearrangement joins TRBV25-1 to TRBJ1-1; no definite D call. Germline V gene lookup returns CDR1 MGHDK and CDR2 SYGVNS. The CDR3 sequence is 12 residues long. Trimming left V 8 bases short and J 3 bases short, with 10 bases between. The chain's CDR3 is CASSPLHTEAFF. CDR3 DNA: TGTGCCAGCTCCCCTCTGCACACTGAAGCTTTCTTT.

This clonotype was recorded at least ten times. The V call is TRBV19, the J call TRBJ1-2; D is possibly TRBD1 (6 bases). The CDR3 totals 16 residues. The V end lost 7 bases, the J end lost 8 bases, and 26 bases lay between the germline ends. Germline assignment: CDR1 LNHDA and CDR2 SQIVND (reference sequence). Here the CDR3 DNA reads TGTGCCAGTACCCCCTTGTCCGGGACACCGATCTTCGGCTACACCTTC. Its translation is CASTPLSGTPIFGYTF.

This chain joins TRBV20-1 and TRBJ2-7; D unresolved. Germline CDR1 and CDR2: DFQATT and SNEGSKA (reference sequence). The CDR3 loop spans 13 amino acids. Trimming removed 1 base at V and 3 bases at J, with 10 bases between. CDR3: CSARGMGNYEQYF. The DNA for the CDR3 is TGCAGTGCTAGAGGTATGGGTAACTACGAGCAGTACTTC.

This clonotype was seen a few times. The chain has TRBV20-1 and TRBJ2-5; D uncertain. This CDR3 is built from 13 residues. CDR1 is DFQATT, CDR2 SNEGSKA, per germline (reference sequence). Between the trimmed V and J ends, which lost 6 bases and 3 bases, there was a span of 14 bases. For the CDR3, the DNA is TGCAGTGCCCCTGTGTCCGGCGAAGAGACCCAGTACTTC. Its protein is CSAPVSGEETQYF.

This clonotype has at least ten counts. The chain has TRBV2 and TRBJ2-7; 8 bases fit TRBD2. The length of the CDR3 is 16 residues. CDR1 SNHLY and CDR2 FYNNEI come from the germline V gene. Losses at the gene ends were 7 bases for V and 2 bases for J; bases not matched to a gene: 13. CDR3 coding DNA: TGTGCCAGCATTGAGACTAGCGCCTTGGGGGCCTACGAGCAGTACTTC. Translating it yields CASIETSALGAYEQYF.

The genes are TRBV6-1 and TRBJ2-2; a weak D match, TRBD2 (9 bases). Germline CDR1 reads MNHNS; CDR2 reads SASEGT. Between the trimmed V and J ends, which lost 5 bases and 1 base, there was a span of 26 bases. The CDR3 totals 20 residues. The CDR3 nucleotides read TGTGCCAGCAGTTTCCCTAGGACAGGGAGACTAGCGGAGAACACCGGGGAGCTGTTTTTT. Translated: CASSFPRTGRLAENTGELFF.

This chain connects TRBV20-1 to TRBJ1-4, with D tentatively TRBD1 (6 bases). V was shortened by 6 bases and J by 7 bases, with 18 bases between the two germline ends. CDR1 and CDR2 (germline): DFQATT, SNEGSKA (reference sequence). The CDR3 is 14 residues long. The chain's CDR3 is CSAGEATGIEKLFF. The CDR3 nucleotides are TGCAGTGCCGGAGAGGCCACAGGGATTGAAAAACTGTTTTTT.

This clonotype has at least ten counts. The chain uses TRBV4-3 and TRBJ1-2; D is uncertain. CDR3 length: 14 amino acids. CDR1 and CDR2 from the germline V gene are LGHNA and YSLEER. Trimming removed 1 base from V and 2 bases from J, with 8 bases in between. The CDR3, as DNA: TGCGCCAGCAGCCAAGCCGAGGAGAACTATGGCTACACCTTC. Amino acid sequence: CASSQAEENYGYTF.

Here the CDR3 DNA reads TGTGCCAGCAGCCGAGGCGGGGAAGCTTCCTACGAGCAGTACTTC. Amino acid sequence: CASSRGGEASYEQYF. The J gene is TRBJ2-7, the V gene TRBV7-2; D may be TRBD2 (6 bases). The CDR3 sequence is 15 residues long. Germline V gene sequence: CDR1 SGHTA, CDR2 FQGNSA. Trimming left V 5 bases short and J 1 base short, with 15 bases between.

Ten or more counts support this clonotype. The V and J genes are TRBV7-8 and TRBJ2-5; a possible D gene is TRBD2 (6 bases). Per germline, CDR1 SGHVS and CDR2 FQNEAQ. V was pared by 2 bases and J by 5 bases, with 18 bases between. This CDR3 spans 16 amino acids. DNA for the CDR3: TGTGCCAGCAGCTTAACCTTGATTGGCGGGGTGGAGACCCAGTACTTC. It specifies CASSLTLIGGVETQYF.

The V call is TRBV29-1, the J call TRBJ1-5; D gene ambiguous. CDR1 and CDR2 (germline): SQVTM, ANQGSEA. This CDR3 comprises 13 residues. V lost 4 bases, J lost 0 bases, and 7 bases lay in between. The CDR3 sequence is CSVGQNSNQPQHF. The CDR3 nucleotides are TGCAGCGTTGGTCAGAATAGCAATCAGCCCCAGCATTTT.

The rearrangement links TRBV2 to TRBJ2-3; D is undetermined. This CDR3 is 14 amino acids long. V lost 4 bases to trimming and J lost 0 bases, with 8 bases between them. The germline V gene encodes CDR1 SNHLY and CDR2 FYNNEI. The CDR3 DNA reads TGTGCCAGCAGTGTTGTTCCAAGCACAGATACGCAGTATTTT. Translating gives CASSVVPSTDTQYF.

There are a few counts of this clonotype. The chain has TRBV6-6 and TRBJ2-2; possibly TRBD1 or TRBD2 for D (5 bases each). The length of the CDR3 is 12 residues. Germline CDR1 MNHNY, CDR2 SVGAGI (reference sequence). Trimming pared 10 bases from V and 2 bases from J, leaving 8 bases between. CDR3 amino acids: CATGPNTGELFF. The CDR3 bases are TGTGCCACGGGACCTAACACCGGGGAGCTGTTTTTT.

This clonotype was observed many times. V usage is TRBV7-8 and J usage is TRBJ2-7, with TRBD1 matching 8 bases. CDR3 size: 14 residues. Germline V gene lookup returns CDR1 SGHVS and CDR2 FQNEAQ. The V gene end was trimmed by 6 bases and the J gene end by 0 bases; junction bases not matched to a gene: 4. The CDR3 DNA reads as TGTGCCAGCAGACTGACAGGGGACTCCTACGAGCAGTACTTC. Translated, it gives CASRLTGDSYEQYF.